The 23 T cell receptor beta chains below come from one sample, sequenced in a study of blood T cell repertoires in COVID-19. Sequenced by immunoSEQ multiplex PCR; TCRdb stores in-frame clones only, minus some. The sample consists of approximately 300,000 clones, just under 90% of them appearing once. Sequencing used peripheral blood. All receptors derive from a woman aged 45-60 years with COVID-19, enrolled during active disease.

This sequence joins TRBV4-2 and TRBJ2-3; 8 nucleotides agree with TRBD2. J was trimmed by 9 bases and V by 0 bases; bases with no gene match: 11. The germline CDR1 and CDR2 sequences are LGHNA and YNFKEQ. The CDR3 length is 16 residues. The CDR3 protein is CASSQDRSGSYDTQYF. The CDR3 DNA reads as TGTGCCAGCAGCCAAGATCGGAGCGGGAGTTACGACACGCAGTATTTT.

This chain connects TRBV12-5 to TRBJ1-5; 8 bases map to TRBD1. Trimming cost V 6 bases and J 8 bases; bases outside gene matches: 6. The CDR3 runs to 13 residues. Germline CDR1 reads LGHNT; CDR2 reads FRNRAP. Here the CDR3 DNA reads TGTGCTAGTGGCCGGGGACAGGTCGAGCCCCAGCATTTT. Translating gives CASGRGQVEPQHF.

The chain employs TRBV10-3 and TRBJ1-5, with TRBD1 as a possible D gene (5 bases). Germline values: CDR1 ENHRY, CDR2 SYGVKD. The V end lost 3 bases, the J end lost 3 bases, and 15 bases lay between the germline ends. The CDR3 length is 16 residues. The DNA for the CDR3 is TGTGCCATCAGTGAAGGGGTACAGAGTAACAATCAGCCCCAGCATTTT. Residues: CAISEGVQSNNQPQHF.

V gene TRBV3-1 (or the pseudogene TRBV3-2) combines with J gene TRBJ2-3; 7 bases align to TRBD2. The germline CDR1 and CDR2 sequences are LGHDT and YNNKEL (reference sequence). The CDR3 is 16 amino acids. The J segment lost 1 base and the V segment lost 0 bases, leaving 4 bases of the junction unmatched. CDR3 nucleotide sequence: TGTGCCAGCAGCCAAGATTGGCTAGCGGGCACAGATACGCAGTATTTT. Its translation is CASSQDWLAGTDTQYF.

The chain links TRBV7-2 to TRBJ1-1, with D tentatively TRBD1 (6 bases). There are 13 residues in the CDR3. The V gene's germline CDR1 is SGHTA and CDR2 FQGNSA. V lost 1 base and J lost 6, with 9 bases in between. CDR3 sequence reads: CASSLDRESEAFF. The CDR3 DNA sequence: TGTGCCAGCAGCTTAGACAGGGAGTCTGAAGCTTTCTTT.

V is TRBV4-3 and J is TRBJ2-1, with TRBD2 matching over 8 bases. CDR1 and CDR2 (germline): LGHNA, YSLEER. The CDR3 loop spans 17 amino acids. V lost 6 bases and J lost 0; bases outside the gene matches: 10. The CDR3 nucleotides read TGCGCCAGCAGTCCCGCCGCCAGCGGGAGCTCCTACAATGAGCAGTTCTTC. It codes for CASSPAASGSSYNEQFF.

The chain links TRBV6-2 or TRBV6-3 to TRBJ2-1; 7 positions agree with TRBD1. V shed 4 bases, J shed 4 bases, and the junction held 1 base outside the gene matches. CDR1 and CDR2 from the germline V gene are MNHEY and SVGEGT. The CDR3 sequence is 13 residues long. The CDR3 loop reads CASSSGQYNEQFF. CDR3 bases: TGTGCCAGCAGTTCGGGACAGTACAATGAGCAGTTCTTC.

CDR3 in amino acids: CASSFAGRGTLSYNEQFF. CDR3 DNA: TGTGCCAGCAGTTTTGCAGGGAGGGGAACCCTCTCCTACAATGAGCAGTTCTTC. The rearrangement links TRBV27 to TRBJ2-1, with 7 bases identical to TRBD2. With 3 bases clipped from V and 0 bases from J, the junction kept 11 bases outside the gene matches. The CDR3 sequence is 18 residues long. Germline CDR1 is MNHEY and CDR2 is SMNVEV (reference sequence).

V is TRBV27 and J is TRBJ2-6; no clear D. CDR3 length: 15 amino acids. Germline values: CDR1 MNHEY, CDR2 SMNVEV (reference sequence). The V and J ends lost 7 bases and 0 bases respectively, with 10 bases between them. CDR3 sequence reads: CASTRALSGANVLTF. The CDR3 DNA follows: TGTGCCAGCACGAGAGCGCTCTCTGGGGCCAACGTCCTGACTTTC.

The chain combines TRBV5-6 with TRBJ2-1, with TRBD1 as a possible D gene (6 bases). The ends were cut back, 4 bases at V and 7 bases at J, with 18 bases in the middle. This CDR3 is 15 amino acids long. Germline V gives CDR1 SGHDT, CDR2 YYEEEE. The CDR3 DNA reads as TGTGCCAGCAGCCTGAACAGGGTAGGTGGGAATGAGCAGTTCTTC. Protein: CASSLNRVGGNEQFF.

J is TRBJ2-7 and V is TRBV15; no clear D. The CDR3 contains 14 residues. The V gene's germline CDR1 is LNHNV and CDR2 YYDKDF (reference sequence). V was trimmed by 3 bases and J by 2 bases, leaving 11 bases between them. CDR3 DNA: TGTGCCACCAGCAGGGCCCGAGGCGCCTACGAGCAGTACTTC. It specifies CATSRARGAYEQYF.

This chain links TRBV19 with TRBJ2-5; 8 bases fit TRBD1. Germline assignment: CDR1 LNHDA and CDR2 SQIVND (reference sequence). The CDR3 length is 12 residues. The J segment lost 5 bases and the V segment lost 6 bases, leaving 2 bases of the junction unmatched. In nucleotides, the CDR3 is TGTGCCAGTAGGCAGGGGGCCGAGACCCAGTACTTC. This codes for CASRQGAETQYF. Together with reference TRBV19 and TRBJ2-5, the CDR3 gives the full variable domain: DGGITQSPKYLFRKEGQNVTLSCEQNLNHDAMYWYRQDPGQGLRLIYYSQIVNDFQKGDIAEGYSVSREKKESFPLTVTSAQKNPTAFYLCASRQGAETQYFGPGTRLLVL.

The J gene is TRBJ2-7, the V gene TRBV5-4; TRBD1 matches at 12 bases. V was clipped by 4 bases and J by 4 bases; unmatched bases: 6. The CDR3 runs to 15 residues. In germline, CDR1 is SGHNT, CDR2 YYREEE (reference sequence). The CDR3 nucleotides are TGTGCCAGCAGCACCGGGACAGGGGGCGCGTACGAGCAGTACTTC. Translation gives CASSTGTGGAYEQYF. Looking up the rest from reference TRBV5-4 and TRBJ2-7 gives the full variable domain: ETGVTQSPTHLIKTRGQQVTLRCSSQSGHNTVSWYQQALGQGPQFIFQYYREEENGRGNFPPRFSGLQFPNYSSELNVNALELDDSALYLCASSTGTGGAYEQYFGPGTRLTVT.

The chain employs TRBV5-5 and TRBJ1-3; D not resolved. Trimming cost V 3 bases and J 4 bases, with 14 bases left between them. The CDR3 contains 15 residues. Germline CDR1 is SGHKS and CDR2 is YYEKEE (reference sequence). The CDR3 DNA reads TGTGCCAGCAGCTCACCCGCGAGGGTCGGAAACACCATATATTTT. Amino acids: CASSSPARVGNTIYF.

This chain uses TRBV5-1 with TRBJ2-5, with D uncertain. Per the germline V gene, CDR1 is SGHRS and CDR2 is YFSETQ. The CDR3 loop spans 13 amino acids. Deletions cut 0 bases from V and 2 bases from J, with 5 bases between. The CDR3 here is CASSLAVQETQYF. The CDR3 DNA sequence: TGCGCCAGCAGCTTGGCAGTACAAGAGACCCAGTACTTC.

This clone was picked up one time. The chain combines TRBV19 with TRBJ1-1, with D perhaps TRBD1 (5 bases). Germline loops: CDR1 LNHDA, CDR2 SQIVND (reference sequence). The V and J ends lost 3 bases and 0 bases respectively, with 23 bases between them. The CDR3 sequence is 19 residues long. In DNA form, the CDR3 reads TGTGCCAGTAGTATGGGGCCTTGGCACAGATCGGCCTTGAACACTGAAGCTTTCTTT. This sequence encodes CASSMGPWHRSALNTEAFF.

Concerning this clone itself: Other nucleotide sequences from this sample produce the same CDR3. The V call is TRBV5-1, the J call TRBJ1-2, with 8 nucleotides matching TRBD1. There are 15 residues in the CDR3. CDR1 and CDR2 from the germline V gene are SGHRS and YFSETQ. V was pared by 0 bases and J by 3 bases, with 4 bases of the junction left unmatched. As DNA, the CDR3 is TGCGCCAGCAGCTTGGTCACAGGGGGTGACTATGGCTACACCTTC. This codes for CASSLVTGGDYGYTF.

This rearrangement joins TRBV5-1 to TRBJ2-3; TRBD2 aligns across 8 bases. This CDR3 has 15 residues. CDR1 is SGHRS and CDR2 is YFSETQ in the germline V gene. Trimming cost V 4 bases and J 2 bases; bases outside gene matches: 6. CDR3 bases: TGCGCCAGCAGCCTACTAGCGGCAGACACAGATACGCAGTATTTT. Protein product: CASSLLAADTDTQYF.

The rearrangement joins TRBV18 to TRBJ1-1; TRBD1 might be the D (5 bases). Trimming took off 4 bases at V and 3 bases at J, with 9 bases between the two ends. In germline, CDR1 is KGHSH, CDR2 LQKENI. The CDR3 extends over 13 amino acids. The CDR3 DNA sequence: TGTGCCAGCTCACAGGGGAAAGACACTGAAGCTTTCTTT. Translated, it gives CASSQGKDTEAFF.

The V gene is TRBV12-3 or TRBV12-4, the J gene TRBJ1-2; tentative D call: TRBD1 (6 bases). Trimming took off 3 bases at V and 6 bases at J, with 8 bases between the two ends. The CDR3 consists of 12 residues. The CDR3 spells CASSLNRDGYTF. CDR3 DNA sequence: TGTGCCAGCAGTTTGAACAGGGATGGCTACACCTTC.

The genes are TRBV19 and TRBJ1-4; D remains ambiguous. Germline V CDR1 and CDR2: LNHDA, SQIVND (reference sequence). This CDR3 has 16 residues. Trimming pared 1 base from V and 0 bases from J, leaving 9 bases between. The CDR3 region is CASSIVRDTTNEKLFF. DNA for the CDR3: TGTGCCAGTAGTATAGTAAGAGATACAACTAATGAAAAACTGTTTTTT.

The V and J genes are TRBV6-6 and TRBJ1-1; the D is unclear. Germline CDR1 reads MNHNY; CDR2 reads SVGAGI (reference sequence). The CDR3 is 14 amino acids. The germline V and J ends were trimmed by 2 bases and 3 bases, with 10 bases remaining between them. CDR3 DNA sequence: TGTGCCAGCAGTTACAGAAGCGGGGACACTGAAGCTTTCTTT. It yields the protein CASSYRSGDTEAFF.

V and J are TRBV29-1 and TRBJ2-7; TRBD2 is a possible D gene (5 bases). The germline V gene encodes CDR1 SQVTM and CDR2 ANQGSEA. Trimming took off 2 bases at V and 3 bases at J, with 14 bases between the two ends. This CDR3 contains 14 residues. The CDR3 here is CSVERPARDYEQYF. CDR3 nucleotides: TGCAGCGTTGAAAGGCCAGCTCGGGACTACGAGCAGTACTTC.